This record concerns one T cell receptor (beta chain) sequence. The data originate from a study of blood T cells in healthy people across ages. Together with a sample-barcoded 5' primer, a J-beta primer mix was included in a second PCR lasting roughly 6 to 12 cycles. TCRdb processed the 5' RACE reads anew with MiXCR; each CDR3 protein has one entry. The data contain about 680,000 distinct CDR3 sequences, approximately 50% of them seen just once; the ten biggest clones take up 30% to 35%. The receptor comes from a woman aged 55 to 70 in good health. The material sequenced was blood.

The CDR3 is CASSSRQGSMNTEAFF. In DNA form, the CDR3 reads TGTGCCAGCAGTTCCCGACAGGGTAGCATGAACACTGAAGCTTTCTTT. This chain connects TRBV28 to TRBJ1-1; 7 nucleotides align to TRBD1. This CDR3 is built from 16 residues. Per the germline V gene, CDR1 is MDHEN and CDR2 is SYDVKM. V gave up 4 bases and J gave up 0 bases; unmatched junction bases: 8.